This T cell receptor (beta chain) came from a study of T cells after yellow fever vaccination. Findings and limits, study-wide: The secondary response was weaker but peaked faster, day 5 versus 15.

The CDR3 runs 14 residues. Trimming shortened V by 0 bases and J by 9 bases, and 12 bases separated the two germline ends. Looked up from germline, CDR1 is SGHVS and CDR2 is FQNEAQ. A word on this clonotype: What it recognizes is unknown.

Universal primer sites and UMIs were introduced during 5'RACE template-switching synthesis of TCR cDNA. TCRdb recomputed calls from the 5' RACE reads with MiXCR, one row per CDR3 protein. In the table there are about 300,000 distinct CDR3 sequences, 3.5% to 4.5% of which are singletons. The sample in question was PBMCs, obtained 5 days after the yellow fever booster vaccination. This receptor was taken from a man aged 18 to 35 who received the YFV17D yellow fever vaccine. This rearrangement joins TRBV7-8 to TRBJ1-5; perhaps TRBD1 as D (5 bases). The CDR3: CASSLAGGERPQHF. The CDR3, as DNA: TGTGCCAGCAGCTTAGCGGGGGGGGAGAGGCCCCAGCATTTT. The entire variable domain, with the rest obtained from reference TRBV7-8 and TRBJ1-5, is as follows: GAGVSQSPRYKVAKRGQDVALRCDPISGHVSLFWYQQALGQGPEFLTYFQNEAQLDKSGLPSDRFFAERPEGSVSTLKIQRTQQEDSAVYLCASSLAGGERPQHFGDGTRLSIL.